The 17 T cell receptor beta chains below all came from one sample that was sequenced in a study of blood T cell repertoires in COVID-19. Measured with immunoSEQ multiplex PCR; TCRdb has only the in-frame clones, and not every one. The sample shows roughly 250,000 clones, approximately 90% of them seen only once. Sequenced input: PBMCs or T cells enriched from blood (not recorded which). These receptors all stem from a woman in her 30s with acute COVID-19.

A single count supports this clone. The chain joins TRBV7-9 to TRBJ1-2, with D perhaps matching TRBD1 (6 bases). CDR3 length: 14 amino acids. With 5 bases removed from V and 0 bases from J, the gap between germline ends came to 10 bases. The germline gives CDR1 SEHNR, CDR2 FQNEAQ (reference sequence). As DNA, the CDR3 is TGTGCCAGCAGCCCGTGGACAGCTAACTATGGCTACACCTTC. Protein product: CASSPWTANYGYTF.

This rearrangement joins TRBV28 to TRBJ2-5, with D possibly being TRBD2 (5 bases). CDR3 length equals 11 residues. The V gene's germline CDR1 is MDHEN and CDR2 SYDVKM. V lost 8 bases, J lost 2 bases, and 6 bases lay in between. CDR3 DNA: TGTGCCAGCCGACTACAAGAGACCCAGTACTTC. It codes for CASRLQETQYF.

The genes are TRBV7-6 and TRBJ2-1, with 7 bases that match TRBD2. Per the germline V gene, CDR1 is SGHVS and CDR2 is FNYEAQ. The CDR3 runs to 17 residues. J was trimmed by 0 bases and V by 4 bases; bases with no gene match: 9. As DNA, the CDR3 is TGTGCCAGCAGCTCCCTGGGAGGGCCGAGCTCCTACAATGAGCAGTTCTTC. It translates to CASSSLGGPSSYNEQFF. Using reference TRBV7-6 and TRBJ2-1 for the parts outside the CDR3, the full variable domain is GAGVSQSPRYKVTKRGQDVALRCDPISGHVSLYWYRQALGQGPEFLTYFNYEAQQDKSGLPNDRFSAERPEGSISTLTIQRTEQRDSAMYRCASSSLGGPSSYNEQFFGPGTRLTVL.

This clone has more than one count but fewer than ten. V is TRBV5-1 and J is TRBJ2-2; TRBD1 matches at 9 bases. Unmatched junction bases numbered 6, after V lost 5 bases and J lost 4 bases. This CDR3 has 15 residues. Germline CDR1 reads SGHRS; CDR2 reads YFSETQ. This CDR3 is CASRGQGEATGELFF. CDR3 sequence (DNA): TGCGCCAGCAGGGGACAGGGAGAGGCCACCGGGGAGCTGTTTTTT.

V usage is TRBV6-1 and J usage is TRBJ1-2; D uncertain. The V and J ends lost 1 base and 0 bases respectively, with 12 bases between them. CDR1 is MNHNS, CDR2 SASEGT, per germline. This CDR3 contains 16 residues. CDR3 sequence (DNA): TGTGCCAGCAGTGAAGGAACGTCTTTAGCTAACTATGGCTACACCTTC. This codes for CASSEGTSLANYGYTF.

Only a few counts were recorded for this clone. V usage is TRBV2 and J usage is TRBJ1-2; D may be TRBD1 (5 bases). Germline lookup yields CDR1 SNHLY and CDR2 FYNNEI. The CDR3 runs 13 residues. Deletions cut 7 bases from V and 6 bases from J, with 15 bases between. The CDR3 protein is CASMGQGLDGYTF. DNA for the CDR3: TGTGCCAGCATGGGGCAGGGACTAGATGGCTACACCTTC.

This chain joins TRBV5-1 and TRBJ2-5; TRBD2 aligns across 15 bases. Per the germline V gene, CDR1 is SGHRS and CDR2 is YFSETQ. Trimming at V came to 4 bases and at J to 4 bases, leaving 2 bases not matched to a gene. The CDR3 covers 15 residues. In nucleotides, the CDR3 is TGCGCCAGCAGCCTGGGACTAGCGGGAGGAGAGACCCAGTACTTC. This translates into CASSLGLAGGETQYF.

V and J are TRBV5-1 and TRBJ2-2; 7 bases fit TRBD2. V trimming: 4 bases; J trimming: 2 bases; junction bases outside the gene matches: 5. From germline, CDR1 is SGHRS and CDR2 YFSETQ. This CDR3 contains 15 residues. CDR3 region: CASSSGTTNTGELFF. The CDR3 coding sequence is TGCGCCAGCAGCAGCGGGACTACCAACACCGGGGAGCTGTTTTTT.

The J gene is TRBJ1-6, the V gene TRBV6-5, with no clear D. V was shortened by 2 bases and J by 9 bases, with 8 bases between the two germline ends. The CDR3 spans 13 residues. The germline V gene encodes CDR1 MNHEY and CDR2 SVGAGI. CDR3 sequence reads: CASSYSGISPLHF. The CDR3 DNA sequence: TGTGCCAGCAGTTACAGCGGTATTTCACCCCTCCACTTT.

The rearrangement uses TRBV19 and TRBJ1-6, with D unresolved. Germline values: CDR1 LNHDA, CDR2 SQIVND (reference sequence). Trimming took 1 base from V and 6 from J, leaving 10 bases between them. This CDR3 comprises 15 residues. CDR3 residues: CASSIAAGLNSPLHF. CDR3 bases: TGTGCCAGTAGTATAGCTGCAGGTCTTAATTCACCCCTCCACTTT. The variable domain in full, completed from reference TRBV19 and TRBJ1-6, reads DGGITQSPKYLFRKEGQNVTLSCEQNLNHDAMYWYRQDPGQGLRLIYYSQIVNDFQKGDIAEGYSVSREKKESFPLTVTSAQKNPTAFYLCASSIAAGLNSPLHFGNGTRLTVT.

The chain has TRBV2 and TRBJ2-7; D remains unclear. The V and J ends lost 2 bases and 2 bases respectively, with 13 bases between them. Germline V gives CDR1 SNHLY, CDR2 FYNNEI. The CDR3 is made up of 15 amino acids. The CDR3 nucleotides read TGTGCCAGCAGTGAAAGGCAGGCCAAACCCTACGAGCAGTACTTC. This translates into CASSERQAKPYEQYF.

The chain is built from TRBV4-1 and TRBJ1-2, with D perhaps TRBD1 (6 bases). Germline assignment: CDR1 MGHRA and CDR2 YSYEKL. V was trimmed by 5 bases and J by 4 bases, leaving 14 bases between them. The CDR3 has 14 amino acids. CDR3 in DNA: TGCGCCAGCAGCTCAGGGACAAACCGCTATGGCTACACCTTC. It yields the protein CASSSGTNRYGYTF.

This chain links TRBV25-1 with TRBJ1-1; no clear D. V lost 5 bases, J lost 1 base, and 8 bases lay in between. The CDR3 sequence is 13 residues long. Germline V CDR1 and CDR2: MGHDK, SYGVNS. The CDR3 region is CASSSLGNTEAFF. DNA of the CDR3: TGTGCCAGCAGTTCCCTCGGGAACACTGAAGCTTTCTTT. The full variable domain, its missing parts supplied by reference TRBV25-1 and TRBJ1-1, is EADIYQTPRYLVIGTGKKITLECSQTMGHDKMYWYQQDPGMELHLIHYSYGVNSTEKGDLSSESTVSRIRTEHFPLTLESARPSHTSQYLCASSSLGNTEAFFGQGTRLTVV.

DNA of the CDR3: TGCGCCAGCAGCCAAGAAGGAAGAGGTACCTACGAGCAGTACTTC. This sequence encodes CASSQEGRGTYEQYF. The V gene is TRBV4-3, the J gene TRBJ2-7; D remains unclear. Germline V lookup: CDR1 LGHNA, CDR2 YSLEER. The CDR3 has 15 residues. Trimming took 0 bases from V and 2 from J, leaving 11 bases between them.

V usage is TRBV3-1 (or the pseudogene TRBV3-2) and J usage is TRBJ1-2; D ambiguous. Trimming took 1 base from V and 2 from J, leaving 5 bases between them. CDR1 is LGHDT and CDR2 is YNNKEL in the germline V gene (reference sequence). There are 13 residues in the CDR3. CDR3 DNA: TGTGCCAGCAGCCAAGTCAGGAACTATGGCTACACCTTC. As protein: CASSQVRNYGYTF.

This rearrangement joins TRBV4-1 to TRBJ2-3; the match to TRBD2 covers 9 bases. The ends lost 6 bases at V and 0 bases at J; junction bases unmatched: 16. Germline V gene data show CDR1 as MGHRA and CDR2 as YSYEKL. The CDR3 has 19 amino acids. The chain's CDR3 is CASSLSGRGGPHSTDTQYF. DNA for the CDR3: TGCGCCAGCAGTCTCTCGGGGCGGGGGGGCCCCCATAGCACAGATACGCAGTATTTT.

CDR3 sequence reads: CASSTGRGTGLSNQPQHF. The CDR3 nucleotides read TGTGCCAGCAGCACGGGCCGGGGTACGGGACTTAGCAATCAGCCCCAGCATTTT. V usage is TRBV7-9 and J usage is TRBJ1-5; D possibly corresponds to TRBD1 (5 bases). Germline loops: CDR1 SEHNR, CDR2 FQNEAQ (reference sequence). This CDR3 spans 18 amino acids. Trimming removed 5 bases at V and 0 bases at J, with 20 bases between. Complete variable domain (other parts from reference TRBV7-9 and TRBJ1-5): DTGVSQNPRHKITKRGQNVTFRCDPISEHNRLYWYRQTLGQGPEFLTYFQNEAQLEKSRLLSDRFSAERPKGSFSTLEIQRTEQGDSAMYLCASSTGRGTGLSNQPQHFGDGTRLSIL.